The TCR beta chain described here comes from a study of blood T cell repertoires in COVID-19. Study-level background: Samples representing acute and convalescent COVID-19 were sourced from the United States, Italy and Spain. Nucleic acid was either cDNA or gDNA, and it came from T cells, B-cell-depleted T cells, or PBMCs.

The V gene's germline CDR1 is SGHAT and CDR2 FQDESV (reference sequence). The CDR3 totals 13 residues. With 0 bases removed from V and 6 bases from J, the gap between germline ends came to 8 bases. Clinical history reported by participants formed the basis on which cohorts were assigned. Clones were read by immunoSEQ multiplex PCR, and TCRdb kept only the in-frame ones, dropping some. This table holds about 430,000 clones, roughly 88% found once. V is TRBV11-1 and J is TRBJ1-1, with D unresolved. Sequencing was done on a sample of PBMCs or T cells enriched from blood (not recorded which). This sequence originates from a woman aged 18-35 years who had been exposed to COVID-19. CDR3 protein: CASSLAGRPEAFF. The CDR3 bases are TGTGCCAGCAGCTTAGCTGGCCGTCCTGAAGCTTTCTTT.